Detailed here is one TCR beta chain. The antigen it binds to is not known. One base away there is no much larger clone; base qualities are not given. The library was made by the immunoSEQ multiplex PCR assay. For most patients, genomic DNA was isolated with the Qiagen DNeasy Blood and Tissue Kit and sent frozen to Adaptive Biotechnologies for TCR sequencing. For most patients, high-throughput TCR-beta CDR3 sequencing of genomic DNA was performed by Adaptive Biotechnologies. Per the source publication's procedure: TCR sequencing data for some 17 patients were retrieved from Adaptive's ImmunoSEQ software; a few other patients were processed with MiXCR and VDJtools. CD4 versus CD8 sorting errors were corrected by removing sequences found in both subsets at a frequency ratio below 5:1. CDR3 nucleotide sequences shared between donor and recipient were removed because the origin of such sequences could not be assigned. To count as alloreactive, a clone needed at least 2-fold expansion over unstimulated cells and a minimum CFSE-low frequency of 0.002% (template counts) or 0.001% (read counts). Clones were considered mappable if detected in sequenced pre-transplant spleen, lymph node, or MLR CFSE-low populations of the donor or recipient. The cumulative frequency of alloreactive clones was calculated as a percentage of all sequences, weighted by copy number. In TCRdb, the immuneACCESS table is reduced to in-frame sequences with V and J assigned. These tables do not hold every clone; where another copy was compared, an unresolved V gene accounts for under half, and the others remain unexplained. V and J calls and clone size follow that table, whereas D and trimming were derived from the DNA. In this sample the table shows 95,000 to 110,000 clones, over 85% of which occur a single time. The ten largest account for 0.9% to 1.5% of the sample.

The data are from a study of graft-versus-host responses after intestinal transplantation (dated by TCRdb to 2020 to 2022). Background on the whole study: Recipients received multivisceral, liver-intestinal, or isolated intestinal transplants. Every recipient was given anti-thymocyte globulin induction, then maintenance tacrolimus and steroids for 3 to 4 years. Graft-versus-host and host-versus-graft alloreactive T cell clones were tracked in the graft, circulation and bone marrow after intestinal transplantation using bulk TCR-beta CDR3 sequencing. To identify alloreactive clones, pre-transplant mixed lymphocyte reaction products were sequenced and then compared with unstimulated pre-transplant donor and recipient T cells. Of the 20 to 30 intestinal transplant recipients enrolled in the cohort, one of whom was a retransplant, 3 patients without pretransplant specimens were excluded. Donor T cell macrochimerism was defined as a peak of at least 4% donor T cells among recipient peripheral blood mononuclear cells. Rather than going through the commercial service, samples from a few later patients were sequenced in-house on an Illumina MiSeq and processed with MiXCR. Study-wide conclusions, independent of this receptor: GvH clones turned up in recipient bone marrow, with some appearing earlier in ileal mucosa or blood, a pattern consistent with an intestinal mucosal origin. In patients with donor T cell macrochimerism, the allografts had high GvH to HvG T cell clonal ratios. The conclusions were limited by the relatively low number and heterogeneity of the intestinal transplant patients. Early after transplant, declines in HvG clones were associated with peak levels of circulating GvH clones.

The time point label, read with the paper, signifies: cells obtained before transplantation from donor or recipient. CD3+CD4+ and CD3+CD8+ populations were FACS-sorted from unstimulated pre-transplant donor and recipient cells taken from spleen or lymph nodes. V gives up 1 base and J gives up 4 bases, and the segment between their germline ends measures 4 bases. Including cysteine and phenylalanine, the CDR3 has 12 amino acids. Of the read, only the CDR3 DNA is kept; its 36 bases are in frame from base 1. The germline V gene (reference sequence) gives CDR1 as SGHNT and CDR2 as YYREEE. The material sequenced was unstimulated CD8+ T cells sorted from spleen or lymph node cells, taken before intestinal transplant. The chain uses TRBV5-4 and TRBJ2-3, with no D gene named confidently. This clonotype was sampled from a human donor who received an intestinal transplant. Here the CDR3 is given as CASSLNADTQYF. The base sequence is TGTGCCAGCAGCTTGAACGCAGATACGCAGTATTTT.